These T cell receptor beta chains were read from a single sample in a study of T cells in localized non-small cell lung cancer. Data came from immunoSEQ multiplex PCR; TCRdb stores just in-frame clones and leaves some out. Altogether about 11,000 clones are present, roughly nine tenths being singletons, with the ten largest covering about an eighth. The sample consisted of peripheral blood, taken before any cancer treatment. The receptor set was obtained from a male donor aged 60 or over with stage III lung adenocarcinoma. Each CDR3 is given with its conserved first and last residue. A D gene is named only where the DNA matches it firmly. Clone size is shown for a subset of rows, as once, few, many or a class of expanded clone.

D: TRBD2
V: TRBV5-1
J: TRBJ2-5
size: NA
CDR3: CASSLDLAGAQETQYF
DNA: TGCGCCAGCAGCTTGGACCTAGCGGGAGCGCAAGAGACCCAGTACTTC

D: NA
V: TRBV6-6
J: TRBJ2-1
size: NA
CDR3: CASSPRDGVYNEQFF
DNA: TGTGCCAGCAGCCCAAGGGACGGCGTCTACAATGAGCAGTTCTTC

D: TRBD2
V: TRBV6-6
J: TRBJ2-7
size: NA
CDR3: CASSDPSGRVYEQYF
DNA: TGTGCCAGCAGTGACCCTAGCGGGAGAGTGTACGAGCAGTACTTC

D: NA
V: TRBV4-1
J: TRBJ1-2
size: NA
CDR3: CASSRLGTPDHLNGYTF
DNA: TGCGCCAGCAGCCGACTCGGGACTCCAGATCATCTTAATGGCTACACCTTC

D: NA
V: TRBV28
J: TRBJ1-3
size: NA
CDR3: CASNVGGSGNTIYF
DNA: TGTGCCAGCAACGTCGGGGGCTCTGGAAACACCATATATTTT

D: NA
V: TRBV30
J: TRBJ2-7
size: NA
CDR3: CAWSVPGAYEQYF
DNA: TGTGCCTGGAGTGTACCGGGCGCCTACGAGCAGTACTTC

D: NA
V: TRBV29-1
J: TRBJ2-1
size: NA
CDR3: CSAHNSYNEQFF
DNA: TGCAGCGCCCATAATTCCTACAATGAGCAGTTCTTC

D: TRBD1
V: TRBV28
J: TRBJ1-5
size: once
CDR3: CASSSGGNQPQHF
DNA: TGTGCCAGCAGTTCAGGGGGAAATCAGCCCCAGCATTTT

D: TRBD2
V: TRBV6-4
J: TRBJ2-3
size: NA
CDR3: CASSAGGTSGADTQYF
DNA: TGTGCCAGCAGTGCCGGCGGGACTAGCGGGGCAGATACGCAGTATTTT

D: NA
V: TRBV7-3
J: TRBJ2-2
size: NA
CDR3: CASSLNRGPVGELFF
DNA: TGTGCCAGCAGCTTAAACCGGGGACCCGTTGGGGAGCTGTTTTTT

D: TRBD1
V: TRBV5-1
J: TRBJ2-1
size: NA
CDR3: CASSLRGTGDNEQFF
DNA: TGCGCCAGCAGCTTGCGGGGGACAGGGGACAATGAGCAGTTCTTC

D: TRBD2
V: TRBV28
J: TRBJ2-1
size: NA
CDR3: CASSWRGIEQFF
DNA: TGTGCCAGCAGCTGGCGGGGGATTGAGCAGTTCTTC

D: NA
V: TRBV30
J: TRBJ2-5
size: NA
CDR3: CAWSAGIGETQYF
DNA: TGTGCCTGGAGTGCAGGAATCGGAGAGACCCAGTACTTC

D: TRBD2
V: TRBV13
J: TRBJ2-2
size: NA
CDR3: CASSFSGRAIGTGELFF
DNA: TGTGCCAGCAGCTTTAGCGGGAGGGCGATTGGCACCGGGGAGCTGTTTTTT

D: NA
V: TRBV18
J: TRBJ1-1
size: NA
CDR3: CASSPPGVVRNTEAFF
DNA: TGTGCCAGCTCACCCCCAGGGGTGGTAAGGAACACTGAAGCTTTCTTT

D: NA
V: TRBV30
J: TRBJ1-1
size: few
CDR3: CAWSVSGRTEAFF
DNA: TGTGCCTGGAGTGTTTCAGGGCGGACTGAAGCTTTCTTT

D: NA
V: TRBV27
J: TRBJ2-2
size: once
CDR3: CASSFGLLNTGELFF
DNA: TGTGCCAGCAGTTTCGGCCTTCTAAACACCGGGGAGCTGTTTTTT

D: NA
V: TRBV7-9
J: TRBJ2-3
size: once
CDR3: CASSLGSFSDTQYF
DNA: TGTGCCAGCAGCTTAGGTAGTTTCTCAGATACGCAGTATTTT

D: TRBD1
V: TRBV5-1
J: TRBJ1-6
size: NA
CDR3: CASSRDRANSPLHF
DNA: TGCGCCAGCAGCCGTGACAGGGCGAATTCACCCCTCCACTTT

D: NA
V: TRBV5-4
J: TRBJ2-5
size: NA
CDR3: CASSQAAGKETQYF
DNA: TGTGCCAGCAGCCAGGCGGCGGGAAAAGAGACCCAGTACTTC

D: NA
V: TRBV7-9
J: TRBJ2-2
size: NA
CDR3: CASSRSQNTGELFF
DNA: TGTGCCAGCAGCCGCTCCCAAAACACCGGGGAGCTGTTTTTT

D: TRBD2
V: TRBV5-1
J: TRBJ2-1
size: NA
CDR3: CASSLNRLAGGPRAYNEQFF
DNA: TGCGCCAGCAGCTTGAACCGACTAGCGGGAGGGCCTAGGGCCTACAATGAGCAGTTCTTC

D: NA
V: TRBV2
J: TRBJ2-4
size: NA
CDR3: CASSGGDPKNIQYF
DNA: TGTGCCAGCAGTGGAGGGGACCCTAAAAACATTCAGTACTTC

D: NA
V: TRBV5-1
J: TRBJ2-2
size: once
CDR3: CASSLISTGELFF
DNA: TGCGCCAGCAGCTTGATCAGCACCGGGGAGCTGTTTTTT

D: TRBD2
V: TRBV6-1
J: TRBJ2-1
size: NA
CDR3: CASSEAVAGVSEQFF
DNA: TGTGCCAGCAGTGAAGCGGTAGCGGGAGTAAGTGAGCAGTTCTTC

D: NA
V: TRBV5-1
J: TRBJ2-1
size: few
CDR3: CASSLAAESYNEQFF
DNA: TGCGCCAGCAGCTTGGCCGCGGAATCCTACAATGAGCAGTTCTTC

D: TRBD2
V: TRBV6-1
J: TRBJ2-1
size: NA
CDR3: CASDPGGLYNEQFF
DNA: TGTGCCAGCGATCCGGGGGGGCTATACAATGAGCAGTTCTTC

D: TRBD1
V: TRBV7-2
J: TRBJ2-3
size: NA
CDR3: CASSLGSGTGVTDTQYF
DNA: TGTGCCAGCAGCTTAGGATCGGGGACAGGGGTCACAGATACGCAGTATTTT

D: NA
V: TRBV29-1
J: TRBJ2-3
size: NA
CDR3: CSVYTGDTQYF
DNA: TGCAGCGTTTATACGGGAGATACGCAGTATTTT

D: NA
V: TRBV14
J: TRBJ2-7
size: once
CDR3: CASSQKDRRQSSYEQYF
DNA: TGTGCCAGCAGCCAAAAGGACCGTCGACAGTCATCCTACGAGCAGTACTTC

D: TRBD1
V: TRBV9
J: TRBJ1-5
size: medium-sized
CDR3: CASSKDRNQPQHF
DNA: TGTGCCAGCAGCAAGGACAGGAATCAGCCCCAGCATTTT

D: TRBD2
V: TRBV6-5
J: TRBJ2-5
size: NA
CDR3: CASSWGGETQYF
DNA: TGTGCCAGCAGTTGGGGGGGAGAGACCCAGTACTTC

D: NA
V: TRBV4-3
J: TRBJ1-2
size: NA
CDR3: CASSQTDTSNYGYTF
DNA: TGCGCCAGCAGCCAGACTGATACGAGTAACTATGGCTACACCTTC

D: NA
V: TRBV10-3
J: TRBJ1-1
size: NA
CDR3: CAISEKGLNTEAFF
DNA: TGTGCCATCAGTGAAAAGGGGTTGAACACTGAAGCTTTCTTT

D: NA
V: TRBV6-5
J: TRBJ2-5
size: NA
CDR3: CASGGGAEETQYF
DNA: TGTGCCAGCGGAGGCGGGGCCGAGGAGACCCAGTACTTC

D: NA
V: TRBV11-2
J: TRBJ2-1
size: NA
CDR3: CASSLGGLYNEQFF
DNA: TGTGCCAGCAGCTTGGGCGGCCTTTACAATGAGCAGTTCTTC

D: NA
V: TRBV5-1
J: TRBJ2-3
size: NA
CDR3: CASSKLVGGADTQYF
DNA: TGCGCCAGCAGCAAATTGGTGGGGGGAGCAGATACGCAGTATTTT

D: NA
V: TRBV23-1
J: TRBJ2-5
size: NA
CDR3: CASSHSEGETQYF
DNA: TGCGCCAGCAGTCATAGCGAGGGAGAGACCCAGTACTTC

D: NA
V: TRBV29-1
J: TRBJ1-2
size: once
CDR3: CSVDRGATDASYTF
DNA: TGCAGCGTTGACCGGGGGGCAACGGATGCTAGCTACACCTTC

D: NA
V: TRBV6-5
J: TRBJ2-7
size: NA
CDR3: CASSPFGGGSYEQYF
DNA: TGTGCCAGCAGTCCCTTCGGTGGGGGTTCCTACGAGCAGTACTTC

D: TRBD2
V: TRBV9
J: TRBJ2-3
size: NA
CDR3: CASRGLASTDTQYF
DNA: TGTGCCAGCAGAGGACTAGCGAGCACAGATACGCAGTATTTT

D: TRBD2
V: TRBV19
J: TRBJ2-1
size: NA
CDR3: CASSPSSGRIDEQFF
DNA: TGTGCCAGCAGTCCTTCTAGCGGGAGAATCGATGAGCAGTTCTTC

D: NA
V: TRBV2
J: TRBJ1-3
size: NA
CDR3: CASSEARQGNTIYF
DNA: TGTGCCAGCAGTGAAGCACGACAGGGAAACACCATATATTTT

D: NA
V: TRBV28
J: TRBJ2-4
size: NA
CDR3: CASSPGKNIQYF
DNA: TGTGCCAGCAGCCCCGGCAAAAACATTCAGTACTTC

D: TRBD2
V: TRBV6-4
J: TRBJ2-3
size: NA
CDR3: CASSPGLSTDTQYF
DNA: TGTGCCAGCAGCCCGGGACTATCAACAGATACGCAGTATTTT

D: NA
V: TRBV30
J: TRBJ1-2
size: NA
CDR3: CAWSVRGAANYGYTF
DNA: TGTGCCTGGAGTGTACGAGGGGCCGCTAACTATGGCTACACCTTC

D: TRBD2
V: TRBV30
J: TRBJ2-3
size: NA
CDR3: CAWKLAGSTDTQYF
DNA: TGTGCCTGGAAACTAGCGGGGAGCACAGATACGCAGTATTTT

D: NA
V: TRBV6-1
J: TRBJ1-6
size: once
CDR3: CASSALGDSPLHF
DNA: TGTGCCAGCAGTGCGCTAGGAGATTCACCCCTCCACTTT

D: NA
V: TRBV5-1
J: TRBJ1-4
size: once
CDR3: CASSLLAATNEKLFF
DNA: TGCGCCAGCAGCCTACTAGCTGCAACTAATGAAAAACTGTTTTTT

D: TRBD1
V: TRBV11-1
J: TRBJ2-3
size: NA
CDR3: CASSLTGQGAPGAQYF
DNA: TGTGCCAGCAGCTTAACCGGACAGGGGGCTCCGGGGGCGCAGTATTTT

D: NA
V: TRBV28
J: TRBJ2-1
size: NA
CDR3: CASNKLAGAYNEQFF
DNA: TGTGCCAGCAACAAACTGGCTGGGGCCTACAATGAGCAGTTCTTC

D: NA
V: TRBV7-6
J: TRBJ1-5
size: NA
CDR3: CASSLAPGSQPQHF
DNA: TGTGCCAGCAGCTTAGCCCCCGGGTCACAGCCCCAGCATTTT